This T cell receptor (beta chain) was found in a study of OX40 agonist ivuxolimab in advanced cancers. Some background on the complete study: Ivuxolimab was an agonistic, fully human IgG2 monoclonal antibody directed against OX40 (CD134), a costimulatory receptor. Intravenous ivuxolimab was administered to patients every 2 weeks at six dose levels: 0.01, 0.1, 0.3, 1.5, 3 and 10 mg/kg. Of the approximately 50 patients in dose escalation, some 20 had hepatocellular carcinoma, some 15 had melanoma, 9 had renal cell carcinoma and 9 had head and neck cancer. A male proportion of approximately 83% and a mean age of approximately 58 years, ranging from roughly 23 to 80, were recorded for the dose-escalation cohort. Prior anti-PD-1, anti-PD-L1 or anti-CTLA-4 therapy was permitted, and checkpoint inhibitors had been received by around 39% of dose-escalation patients. Partial responses occurred in three dose-escalation patients: two with cutaneous melanoma and one with hepatocellular carcinoma. Peripheral TCRbeta sequencing aimed to test whether ivuxolimab altered TCR sequence diversity and caused clonal T-cell expansion. The paper reports the monotherapy dose-escalation portion (N = 52 patients) of the phase I ivuxolimab trial.

CDR3 length: 14 amino acids, cysteine to phenylalanine. CDR3 DNA only is kept here, 42 bases in frame from base 1. Germline trimming amounts to 7 bases on V and 8 bases on J, with 11 as the count of junction bases outside the gene matches. Reading the germline V gene gives CDR1 MDHEN and CDR2 SYDVKM. Genomic DNA was extracted from sorted cells for sequencing of the TCRbeta CDR3 region. TCRbeta CDR3 regions were sequenced using the immunoSEQ Assay. TCRdb re-hosts the immuneACCESS table, in-frame sequences only. Its copies lack some clones; in the studies checked, an unresolved V gene accounts for under half of them, and the cause for the rest is not known. The sample data list just under 55,000 clones, and 80% of these were observed just once. The ten largest clones add up to 4.4% of the sample. Comments on this clone: No antigen is known for it. Base qualities were left out, and no much larger clone turns up one base away.

The investigation overall reported the following: Low levels of normalized T-cell clonal expansion were also seen in some patients who did not respond. Clonal expansion of both CD4+ and CD8+ blood T cells was observed from baseline to week 6 at doses 0.1 to 3.0 mg/kg. The antigen specificity of the peripheral T cells that underwent clonal expansion was not determined. In the 0.1-3.0 mg/kg groups, partial responders were among the patients with the lowest normalized peripheral clonal expansion, particularly in CD8+ T cells. After ivuxolimab, CD8+ T cells had more expanded clones than CD4+ T cells on average.

The trial excluded patients who had a history of autoimmune disease or were on systemic immunosuppression. In every dose cohort, peripheral blood was drawn for TCR sequencing at baseline, cycle 4 day 1, and cycle 7 day 1. Samples were obtained from an open-label, multicenter, first-in-human phase I dose-escalation trial of ivuxolimab. Adults with locally advanced or metastatic head and neck squamous cell, hepatocellular, melanoma or renal cell carcinoma were enrolled in the trial. Before TCR sequencing, CD4+ and CD8+ T cells were separately sorted from peripheral blood. This TCR was recovered from an adult with an advanced solid tumor such as melanoma, head and neck, liver or kidney cancer. The starting material was CD4+ or CD8+ T cells sorted from blood, obtained in a trial of the OX40 agonist ivuxolimab. The V gene is TRBV28 and the J gene is TRBJ2-1, with TRBD2 identical over 7 junction bases. The DNA reads as follows: TGTGCCAGCAAAAGGGGAGGGAGCGGCGATGAGCAGTTCTTC. It encodes CASKRGGSGDEQFF. With the portions outside the CDR3 filled from the reference TRBV28 and TRBJ2-1 genes, the complete variable region becomes DVKVTQSSRYLVKRTGEKVFLECVQDMDHENMFWYRQDPGLGLRLIYFSYDVKMKEKGDIPEGYSVSREKKERFSLILESASTNQTSMYLCASKRGGSGDEQFFGPGTRLTVL.